The 23 T cell receptor beta chains below were found in one sample sequenced in a study of T cells in women clearing cervical HPV infection. TCRdb keeps only in-frame clones here, not all; method: immunoSEQ multiplex PCR. Its table lists roughly 30,000 clones. Sequenced: blood buffy coat. Receptors originate from a woman aged 18 to 75 with a cervical HPV16 infection that either progressed to CIN3+ or cleared (not recorded which).

A word on this clone: The sequenced fragment ends 3 residues before the CDR3 boundary, so the rest is inferred from the germline J gene. The chain joins TRBV12-3 or TRBV12-4 to TRBJ2-7; 8 bases fit TRBD1. The V and J ends lost 4 bases and 4 bases, in that order; junction bases with no gene match: 12. This CDR3 has 16 residues. The part of the CDR3 DNA that was read is TGTGCCAGCAGTTCCGCGGACAGGGCCCCTGGGTACGAG. Protein: CASSSADRAPGYE. The entire CDR3 sequence reads CASSSADRAPGYEQYF.

About this clone itself: The DNA ends 3 residues before the CDR3 does, and the rest of the CDR3 is filled in from the germline J gene. The chain joins TRBV12-3 or TRBV12-4 to TRBJ2-1; 8 positions agree with TRBD2. V shed 7 bases, J shed 5 bases, and the junction held 7 bases outside the gene matches. The CDR3 is made up of 14 amino acids. CDR3 bases read: TGTGCCAGCACCTCCACACTAGCGGACAATGAG. Protein sequence: CASTSTLADNE. The full-length CDR3 reads as CASTSTLADNEQFF.

Comment on this clone: The read terminates 3 residues before the CDR3 end, so the remaining end is supplied by the germline J gene. This rearrangement joins TRBV20-1 to TRBJ2-7; 12 bases align to TRBD2. Germline CDR1 reads DFQATT; CDR2 reads SNEGSKA (reference sequence). With V trimmed by 3 bases and J by 2 bases, 11 bases remained unmatched. The CDR3 is made up of 17 amino acids. Here the CDR3 reads CSASRVGLAGGTYEQYF. The CDR3 DNA, read in part, is TGCAGTGCTAGCCGGGTGGGGCTAGCGGGGGGGACCTACGAG.

For this clone: The read terminates 3 residues before the CDR3 end, so the remaining end is supplied by the germline J gene. The chain combines TRBV5-4 with TRBJ2-2; D is uncertain. This CDR3 has 13 residues. The V end was cut by 4 bases, the J end by 7 bases, with 11 bases between. CDR1 SGHNT and CDR2 YYREEE come from the germline V gene (reference sequence). The CDR3 sequence is CASSTAHNGELFF. The covered CDR3 bases are TGTGCCAGCAGCACAGCCCACAACGGGGAG.

With regard to this clone: The DNA ends 3 residues before the CDR3 does, and the rest of the CDR3 is filled in from the germline J gene. The chain couples TRBV7-6 to TRBJ2-3; 8 bases align to TRBD2. J lost 0 bases, V lost 3 bases, and 2 bases had no gene match. The CDR3 is 15 residues long. Germline V gene data show CDR1 as SGHVS and CDR2 as FNYEAQ. The covered CDR3 bases are TGTGCCAGCAGCTTGACTAGCGAGAGCACAGATACG. Residues: CASSLTSESTDT. The CDR3 in its entirety is CASSLTSESTDTQYF. The full variable domain, in which reference TRBV7-6 and TRBJ2-3 provide the parts outside the CDR3, is GAGVSQSPRYKVTKRGQDVALRCDPISGHVSLYWYRQALGQGPEFLTYFNYEAQQDKSGLPNDRFSAERPEGSISTLTIQRTEQRDSAMYRCASSLTSESTDTQYFGPGTRLTVL.

Regarding this clone: Read sequence stops 3 residues before the CDR3 end, and the germline J gene provides the missing end. The V call is TRBV30, the J call TRBJ2-3; the D gene is possibly TRBD2 (6 bases). Trimming stripped 0 bases from V and 1 base from J, with 11 bases between. This CDR3 is built from 15 residues. From germline, CDR1 is GTSNPN and CDR2 SVGIG (reference sequence). CDR3 bases read: TGTGCCTGGAGTGTACTGGCGGGGCGCACAGATACG. This translates into CAWSVLAGRTDT. The whole CDR3 protein is CAWSVLAGRTDTQYF.

In the case of this clone: The read halts 3 residues ahead of the CDR3 end, with the missing end drawn from the germline J gene. This chain joins TRBV20-1 and TRBJ2-1; tentatively, D is TRBD2 (5 bases). Trimming took off 2 bases at V and 3 bases at J, with 11 bases between the two ends. Germline V CDR1 and CDR2: DFQATT, SNEGSKA (reference sequence). The CDR3 is 14 residues long. The CDR3 here is CSARYWRVYNEQFF. Partial CDR3 DNA: TGCAGTGCTAGATATTGGCGGGTCTACAATGAG.

Worth noting for this clone: From the germline J gene comes the end of the CDR3, since the read stops 3 residues before it. This chain joins TRBV20-1 and TRBJ2-7; D gene uncertain. The V gene's germline CDR1 is DFQATT and CDR2 SNEGSKA (reference sequence). CDR3 size: 14 residues. V shed 3 bases and J shed 2 bases, with 14 bases lying between them. CDR3 DNA, as far as it was read: TGCAGTGCTAGTCGCGGCCTCCCAGCCTACGAG. The encoded protein is CSASRGLPAYE. The whole CDR3 is CSASRGLPAYEQYF.

About this clone itself: Read coverage stops 3 residues before the CDR3 terminus; the germline J gene supplies the remainder. V gene TRBV30 combines with J gene TRBJ1-5; 8 bases agree with TRBD1. J was trimmed by 0 bases and V by 3 bases; bases with no gene match: 7. The CDR3 consists of 16 residues. The germline V gene encodes CDR1 GTSNPN and CDR2 SVGIG (reference sequence). The CDR3 here is CAWRNQGAYSNQPQHF. CDR3 DNA (partial): TGTGCCTGGAGGAATCAGGGGGCTTATAGCAATCAGCCC.

Note on this clone: The read ends 3 residues early relative to the CDR3; the germline J gene fills the gap. The chain uses TRBV5-1 and TRBJ2-1; 9 positions agree with TRBD2. The CDR3 has 17 residues. The germline CDR1 and CDR2 sequences are SGHRS and YFSETQ. J gave up 0 bases and V 3 bases, and 7 bases lay outside the gene matches. CDR3 DNA (partial): TGCGCCAGCAGCTCGGGGACTAGCTCAAGCTCCTACAATGAG. It codes for CASSSGTSSSSYNE. The whole CDR3 region reads CASSSGTSSSSYNEQFF.

Details on this clone: Coverage ceases 3 residues before the CDR3 finishes, and the germline J gene fills in the end. The chain has TRBV13 and TRBJ2-3; 13 bases agree with TRBD2. This CDR3 spans 16 amino acids. The germline gives CDR1 PRHDT, CDR2 FYEKMQ (reference sequence). The CDR3 loop is CASSLGLAGGQETQYF. The covered CDR3 bases are TGTGCCAGCAGCTTAGGACTAGCGGGAGGGCAAGAGACG. The whole variable domain, remainder taken from reference TRBV13 and TRBJ2-3, is AAGVIQSPRHLIKEKRETATLKCYPIPRHDTVYWYQQGPGQDPQFLISFYEKMQSDKGSIPDRFSAQQFSDYHSELNMSSLELGDSALYFCASSLGLAGGQETQYFGPGTRLTVL.

Regarding this clone: The sequenced fragment ends 3 residues before the CDR3 boundary, so the rest is inferred from the germline J gene. The V gene is TRBV13, the J gene TRBJ2-7; possible D gene TRBD2, 5 bases. The CDR3 is 14 amino acids. The V and J ends lost 4 bases and 6 bases respectively, with 16 bases between them. The germline CDR1 and CDR2 sequences are PRHDT and FYEKMQ (reference sequence). The sequenced part of the CDR3 DNA is TGTGCCAGCAGCTCCGCCGGGGTTGGGGTCGAG. This codes for CASSSAGVGVE. The CDR3 as a whole reads CASSSAGVGVEQYF.

Comments on this clone: From the germline J gene comes the end of the CDR3, since the read stops 3 residues before it. The rearrangement uses TRBV6-4 and TRBJ2-1, with 15 bases lining up with TRBD2. The ends lost 6 bases at V and 7 bases at J; junction bases unmatched: 1. Germline assignment: CDR1 MRHNA and CDR2 SNTAGT. The CDR3 covers 14 residues. This CDR3 reads CASSGLAGGNEQFF. The sequenced part of the CDR3 DNA is TGTGCCAGCAGCGGACTAGCGGGGGGGAATGAG.

In the case of this clone: The CDR3 is cut off 3 residues early in the read; its end comes from the germline J gene. V usage is TRBV7-2 and J usage is TRBJ2-3; maybe TRBD2 (7 bases). This CDR3 region has 12 residues. Germline CDR1 and CDR2: SGHTA and FQGNSA. The sequenced CDR3 bases are TGTGCCAGCACCCTCATAGGGGGGGCG. Translation: CASTLIGGA. The full CDR3 reads CASTLIGGAQYF.

Comments on this clone: The read comes to an end 3 residues before the CDR3 does, leaving the germline J gene to fill in the end. J is TRBJ2-7 and V is TRBV20-1; D is ambiguous. The germline V gene encodes CDR1 DFQATT and CDR2 SNEGSKA (reference sequence). Trimming left V 0 bases short and J 0 bases short, with 9 bases between. CDR3 size: 14 residues. CDR3 bases read: TGCAGTGCTAGAGATCGTTACGGCTCCTACGAG. Protein sequence: CSARDRYGSYE. The complete CDR3 sequence is CSARDRYGSYEQYF.

Turning to this clone: The CDR3 end is not reached by the read, which stops 3 residues before it; the germline J gene fills it in. The rearrangement uses TRBV28 and TRBJ2-7; 7 bases line up with TRBD1. The V gene's germline CDR1 is MDHEN and CDR2 SYDVKM. Unmatched junction bases numbered 6, after V lost 7 bases and J lost 0 bases. The CDR3 is 14 residues long. The CDR3 loop is CASTKTGFSYEQYF. CDR3 DNA, as far as it was read: TGTGCCAGCACCAAGACAGGGTTCTCCTACGAG.

About this clone itself: The read ends 3 residues before the CDR3 terminus; that terminus is restored from the germline J gene. V and J are TRBV3-1 (or the pseudogene TRBV3-2) and TRBJ2-7, with 7 bases lining up with TRBD2. After removal of 5 bases from V and 1 base from J, the junction contained 5 bases not matched to a gene. Germline assignment: CDR1 LGHDT and CDR2 YNNKEL (reference sequence). This CDR3 is built from 14 residues. CDR3: CASSVSGTSYEQYF. Partial CDR3 DNA: TGTGCCAGCAGCGTCAGCGGGACGTCCTACGAG.

Comment on this clone: The CDR3 extends 3 residues past the end of the read, so its final part is completed from the germline J gene. The chain is built from TRBV19 and TRBJ2-3; a weak D match, TRBD2 (6 bases). Germline V CDR1 and CDR2: LNHDA, SQIVND (reference sequence). V lost 7 bases and J lost 1, with 18 bases in between. This CDR3 has 16 amino acids. CDR3 DNA (partial): TGTGCCAGTAACCACCCGGCCGCTAGCGGCACAGATACG. It translates to CASNHPAASGTDT. The entire CDR3 protein reads CASNHPAASGTDTQYF.

Comment on this clone: The CDR3 end falls 3 residues outside the read, so it is completed with the germline J gene. The rearrangement uses TRBV7-9 and TRBJ1-2; TRBD1 might be the D (5 bases). Germline CDR1 is SEHNR and CDR2 is FQNEAQ (reference sequence). The CDR3 runs 13 residues. CDR3 protein: CASQRGRDLVYTF. The part of the CDR3 DNA that was read is TGTGCCAGCCAAAGAGGCAGGGACTTGGTC.

With respect to this clone: The sequenced fragment ends 3 residues before the CDR3 boundary, so the rest is inferred from the germline J gene. The gene calls are TRBV7-6 and TRBJ1-2; perhaps TRBD1 as D (6 bases). Germline assignment: CDR1 SGHVS and CDR2 FNYEAQ. The CDR3 loop spans 15 amino acids. The DNA read from the CDR3 is TGTGCCAGCAGCACCCAATCGACAGGTTCCTACGAC. Encoded protein: CASSTQSTGSYD. The whole CDR3 reads CASSTQSTGSYDYTF.

Remarks on this clone: The CDR3 end is not reached by the read, which stops 3 residues before it; the germline J gene fills it in. V and J are TRBV20-1 and TRBJ1-1, with D perhaps TRBD1 (5 bases). Germline V gene lookup returns CDR1 DFQATT and CDR2 SNEGSKA (reference sequence). The CDR3 runs to 16 residues. The germline V and J ends were trimmed by 0 bases and 5 bases, with 19 bases remaining between them. The CDR3: CSARDWGGETGTEAFF. The DNA read from the CDR3 is TGCAGTGCTAGAGATTGGGGCGGGGAAACGGGGACTGAA.

Notes on this clone: The read finishes 3 residues shy of the CDR3 end, and the germline J gene is used to complete it. The J gene is TRBJ2-7, the V gene TRBV27; the D gene could be TRBD1 or TRBD2 (5 bases each). This CDR3 has 12 residues. Germline V lookup: CDR1 MNHEY, CDR2 SMNVEV (reference sequence). With 3 bases removed from V and 6 bases from J, the gap between germline ends came to 9 bases. CDR3 sequence reads: CASSFKRGEQYF. CDR3 DNA, as far as it was read: TGTGCCAGCAGTTTCAAGAGGGGCGAG.

As for this clone: The DNA ends 3 residues before the CDR3 does, and the rest of the CDR3 is filled in from the germline J gene. This chain uses TRBV20-1 with TRBJ1-1, with 8 bases lining up with TRBD1. The CDR3 loop spans 16 amino acids. Per germline, CDR1 DFQATT and CDR2 SNEGSKA (reference sequence). The V and J ends lost 4 bases and 2 bases, in that order; junction bases with no gene match: 12. The CDR3 sequence is CSATFRTGSINTEAFF. The sequenced CDR3 bases are TGCAGTGCTACCTTCCGGACAGGGAGCATTAACACTGAA.